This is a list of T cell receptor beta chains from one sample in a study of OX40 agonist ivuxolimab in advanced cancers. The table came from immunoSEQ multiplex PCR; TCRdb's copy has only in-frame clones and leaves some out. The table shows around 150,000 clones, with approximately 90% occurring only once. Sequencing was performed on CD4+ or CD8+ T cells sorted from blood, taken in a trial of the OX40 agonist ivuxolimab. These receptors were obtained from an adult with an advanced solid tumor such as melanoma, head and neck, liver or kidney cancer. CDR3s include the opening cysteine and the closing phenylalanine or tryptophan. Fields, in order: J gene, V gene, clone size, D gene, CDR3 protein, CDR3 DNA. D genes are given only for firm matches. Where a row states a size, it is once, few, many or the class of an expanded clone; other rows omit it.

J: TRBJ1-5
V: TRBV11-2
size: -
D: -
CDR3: CASSLAGTPNQPQHF
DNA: TGTGCCAGCAGCTTAGCTGGGACACCTAATCAGCCCCAGCATTTT

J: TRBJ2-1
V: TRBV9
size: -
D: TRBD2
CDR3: CASSVATSGSSGENEQFF
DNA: TGTGCCAGCAGCGTAGCTACTAGCGGGAGTTCAGGAGAAAATGAGCAGTTCTTC

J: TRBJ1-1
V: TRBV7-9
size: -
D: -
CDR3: CASSSAVNTEAFF
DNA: TGTGCCAGCAGCTCTGCGGTGAACACTGAAGCTTTCTTT

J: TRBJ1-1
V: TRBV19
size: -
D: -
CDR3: CASSFGTNMNTEAFF
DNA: TGTGCCAGTAGTTTCGGGACAAATATGAACACTGAAGCTTTCTTT

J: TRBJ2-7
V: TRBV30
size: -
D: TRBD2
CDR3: CAWGLAESYEQYF
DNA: TGTGCCTGGGGCCTAGCGGAGTCTTACGAGCAGTACTTC

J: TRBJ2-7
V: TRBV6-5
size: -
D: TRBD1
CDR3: CASRRGGQGVLEQYF
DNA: TGTGCCAGCAGGAGAGGGGGACAGGGCGTACTCGAGCAGTACTTC

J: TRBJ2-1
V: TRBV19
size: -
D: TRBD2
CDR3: CASSMRTFVGEGSHNEQFF
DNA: TGTGCCAGTAGTATGAGGACGTTCGTGGGGGAGGGCAGTCACAATGAGCAGTTCTTC

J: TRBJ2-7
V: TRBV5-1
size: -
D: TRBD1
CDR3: CASSWGQGGYEQYF
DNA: TGCGCCAGCAGTTGGGGACAGGGAGGCTACGAGCAGTACTTC

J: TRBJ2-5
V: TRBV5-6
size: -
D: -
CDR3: CASSLGTVIQETQYF
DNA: TGTGCCAGCAGCTTGGGCACAGTGATTCAAGAGACCCAGTACTTC

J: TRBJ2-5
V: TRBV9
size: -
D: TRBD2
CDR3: CASSVGASGTLTGRETQYF
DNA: TGTGCCAGCAGCGTAGGAGCTAGCGGGACCCTTACGGGACGGGAGACCCAGTACTTC

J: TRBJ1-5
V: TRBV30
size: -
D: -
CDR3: CAWRPGGSNVAQHF
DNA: TGTGCCTGGAGACCTGGCGGCTCTAATGTAGCCCAGCATTTT

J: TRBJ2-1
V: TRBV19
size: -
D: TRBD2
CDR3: CASSIQAGWGEQFF
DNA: TGTGCCAGTAGTATCCAAGCGGGATGGGGTGAGCAGTTCTTC

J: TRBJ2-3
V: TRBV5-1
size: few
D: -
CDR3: CASSLADLTDTQYF
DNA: TGCGCCAGCAGCTTAGCGGACTTAACAGATACGCAGTATTTT

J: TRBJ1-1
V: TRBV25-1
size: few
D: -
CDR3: CASRGWGSTEAFF
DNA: TGTGCCAGCAGGGGGTGGGGTAGCACTGAAGCTTTCTTT

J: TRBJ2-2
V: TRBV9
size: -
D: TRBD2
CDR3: CASSVAGGTGELFF
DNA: TGTGCCAGCAGCGTAGCGGGAGGCACCGGGGAGCTGTTTTTT

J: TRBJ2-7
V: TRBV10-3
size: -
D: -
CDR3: CAISPDREQYF
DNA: TGTGCCATCAGCCCAGACCGCGAGCAGTACTTC

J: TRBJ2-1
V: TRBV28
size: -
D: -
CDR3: CASSQGGSGDNEQFF
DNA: TGTGCCAGCAGCCAAGGGGGTTCAGGGGACAATGAGCAGTTCTTC

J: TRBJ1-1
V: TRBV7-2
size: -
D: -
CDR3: CASSLQGVVNTEAFF
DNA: TGTGCCAGCAGCTTACAGGGAGTCGTGAACACTGAAGCTTTCTTT

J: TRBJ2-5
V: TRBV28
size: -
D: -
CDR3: CASSLWSGGADQETQYF
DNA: TGTGCCAGCAGTTTATGGAGTGGAGGGGCCGATCAAGAGACCCAGTACTTC

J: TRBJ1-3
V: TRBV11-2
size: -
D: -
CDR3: CASSLIGAAGNTIYF
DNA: TGTGCCAGCAGCTTAATAGGGGCAGCAGGAAACACCATATATTTT

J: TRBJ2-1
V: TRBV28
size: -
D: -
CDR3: CASSFDTLYNEQFF
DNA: TGTGCCAGCAGTTTCGACACCCTCTACAATGAGCAGTTCTTC

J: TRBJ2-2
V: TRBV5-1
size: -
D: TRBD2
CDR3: CASSFGVTSGSAGELFF
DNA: TGCGCCAGCAGCTTTGGTGTGACTAGCGGGAGTGCCGGGGAGCTGTTTTTT